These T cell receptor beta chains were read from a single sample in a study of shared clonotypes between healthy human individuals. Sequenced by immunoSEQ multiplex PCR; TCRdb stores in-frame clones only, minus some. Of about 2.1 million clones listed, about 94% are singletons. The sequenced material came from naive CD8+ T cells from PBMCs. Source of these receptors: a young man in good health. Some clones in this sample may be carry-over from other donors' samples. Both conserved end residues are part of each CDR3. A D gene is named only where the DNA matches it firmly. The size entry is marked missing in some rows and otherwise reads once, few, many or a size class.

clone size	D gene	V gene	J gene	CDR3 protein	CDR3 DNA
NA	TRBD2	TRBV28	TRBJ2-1	CASSLVMRETYNEQFF	TGTGCCAGCAGTTTGGTAATGCGGGAGACCTACAATGAGCAGTTCTTC
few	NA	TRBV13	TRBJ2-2	CASSPSADGELFF	TGTGCCAGCAGCCCCAGCGCGGACGGGGAGCTGTTTTTT
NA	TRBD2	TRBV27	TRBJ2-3	CASRRTSGSSTDTQYF	TGTGCCAGCAGAAGGACTAGCGGGAGTAGCACAGATACGCAGTATTTT
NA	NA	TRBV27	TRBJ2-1	CASSLGGPPNEQFF	TGTGCCAGCAGTTTAGGAGGGCCCCCCAATGAGCAGTTCTTC
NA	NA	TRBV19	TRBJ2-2	CASSIGGSTGELFF	TGTGCCAGTAGTATAGGTGGCAGTACCGGGGAGCTGTTTTTT
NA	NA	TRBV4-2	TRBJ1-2	CASSQDSGTYNYGYTF	TGTGCCAGCAGCCAGGACTCCGGGACATATAACTATGGCTACACCTTC
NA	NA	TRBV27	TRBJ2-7	CASSFSQTYEQYF	TGTGCCAGCAGTTTTTCACAGACTTACGAGCAGTACTTC
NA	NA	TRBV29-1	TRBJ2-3	CTTGGRETPRTQYF	TGCACCACCGGGGGGCGGGAGACCCCAAGGACGCAGTATTTT
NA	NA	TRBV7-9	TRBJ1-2	CASSLREGFDGYTF	TGTGCCAGCAGCTTACGGGAGGGCTTCGATGGCTACACCTTC
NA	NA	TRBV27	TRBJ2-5	CASRGLSFETQYF	TGTGCCAGCAGAGGACTATCTTTCGAGACCCAGTACTTC
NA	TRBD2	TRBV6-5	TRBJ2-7	CASSYGAGGYEQYF	TGTGCCAGCAGTTACGGAGCGGGGGGCTACGAGCAGTACTTC
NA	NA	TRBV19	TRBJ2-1	CASSPGLYNEQFF	TGTGCCAGTAGTCCTGGACTATACAATGAGCAGTTCTTC
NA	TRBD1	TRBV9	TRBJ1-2	CASSARQGATYGYTF	TGTGCCAGCAGCGCAAGACAGGGGGCAACCTATGGCTACACCTTC
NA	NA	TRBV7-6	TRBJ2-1	CASSPEEYNEQFF	TGTGCCAGCAGCCCCGAAGAATACAATGAGCAGTTCTTC
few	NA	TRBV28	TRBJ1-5	CASSLEQGEQPQHF	TGTGCCAGCAGTTTGGAGCAGGGAGAACAGCCCCAGCATTTT
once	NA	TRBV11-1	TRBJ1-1	CASSLPPQGSTAEAFF	TGTGCCAGCAGCTTACCCCCTCAAGGATCGACAGCTGAAGCTTTCTTT
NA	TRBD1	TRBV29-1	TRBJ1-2	CSVEVPWTGRYGYTF	TGCAGCGTTGAAGTACCATGGACAGGGCGCTATGGCTACACCTTC
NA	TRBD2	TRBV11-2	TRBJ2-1	CASSLGAQRGSNEQFF	TGTGCCAGCAGCTTAGGAGCCCAGCGGGGGAGCAATGAGCAGTTCTTC
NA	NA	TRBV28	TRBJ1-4	CASSLRRGNEKLFF	TGTGCCAGCAGTTTACGACGGGGTAATGAAAAACTGTTTTTT
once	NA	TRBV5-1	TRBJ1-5	CASSWAGEYNQPQHF	TGCGCCAGCAGCTGGGCGGGGGAATACAATCAGCCCCAGCATTTT
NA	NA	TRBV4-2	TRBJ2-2	CASSLVRDPGGELFF	TGTGCCAGCAGCCTAGTCCGGGACCCAGGCGGGGAGCTGTTTTTT
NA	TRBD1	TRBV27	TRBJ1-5	CASSLLQGQDQPQHF	TGTGCCAGCAGTCTATTACAGGGGCAGGATCAGCCCCAGCATTTT
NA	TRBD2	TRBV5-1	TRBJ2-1	CASSLGRLAGGGSSYNEQFF	TGCGCCAGCAGCTTGGGTCGTCTAGCGGGAGGGGGGTCCTCCTACAATGAGCAGTTCTTC
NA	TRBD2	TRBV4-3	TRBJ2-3	CASSQDFPGGYTDTQYF	TGCGCCAGCAGCCAAGATTTCCCGGGAGGGTACACAGATACGCAGTATTTT
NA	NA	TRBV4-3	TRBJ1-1	CASSQGRMNTEAFF	TGCGCCAGCAGCCAAGGTCGCATGAACACTGAAGCTTTCTTT
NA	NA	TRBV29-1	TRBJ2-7	CSVDGGAYEQYF	TGCAGCGTTGATGGGGGAGCATACGAGCAGTACTTC
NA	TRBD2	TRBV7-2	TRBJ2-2	CASSFLAGRRNTGELFF	TGTGCCAGCAGCTTCCTAGCGGGCCGGAGGAACACCGGGGAGCTGTTTTTT
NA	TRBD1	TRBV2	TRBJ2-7	CASCGGDRGYEQYF	TGTGCCAGCTGCGGTGGAGACAGGGGCTACGAGCAGTACTTC
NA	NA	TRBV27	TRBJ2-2	CASSLLGSNTGELFF	TGTGCCAGCAGTCTCCTCGGCAGCAACACCGGGGAGCTGTTTTTT
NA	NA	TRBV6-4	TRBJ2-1	CASSDTGGDEQFF	TGTGCCAGCAGTGACACGGGGGGCGATGAGCAGTTCTTC
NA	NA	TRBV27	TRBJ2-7	CASGLGTSYEQYF	TGTGCCAGCGGTTTGGGGACCTCCTACGAGCAGTACTTC
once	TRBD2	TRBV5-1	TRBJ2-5	CASKISGSAAWETQYF	TGCGCCAGCAAGATTAGCGGGAGCGCCGCATGGGAGACCCAGTACTTC
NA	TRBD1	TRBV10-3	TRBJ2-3	CAISASGQGVSTDTQYF	TGTGCCATCAGTGCCTCGGGACAGGGGGTATCCACAGATACGCAGTATTTT
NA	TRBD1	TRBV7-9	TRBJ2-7	CASSLDRGIWYGQYF	TGTGCCAGCAGCCTAGACAGGGGGATTTGGTACGGGCAGTACTTC
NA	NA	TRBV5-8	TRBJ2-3	CASSLPTRLITDTQYF	TGTGCCAGCAGCTTACCGACCCGACTGATCACAGATACGCAGTATTTT
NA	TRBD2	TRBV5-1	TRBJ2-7	CASSTRGLADSYEQYF	TGCGCCAGCAGCACCCGGGGACTAGCGGACTCCTACGAGCAGTACTTC
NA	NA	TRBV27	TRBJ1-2	CASSLLPIYGYTF	TGTGCCAGCAGTTTATTACCCATCTATGGCTACACCTTC
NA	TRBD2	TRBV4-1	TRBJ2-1	CASSQGTSAYNEQFF	TGCGCCAGCAGCCAGGGGACTAGCGCCTACAATGAGCAGTTCTTC
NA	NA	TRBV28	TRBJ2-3	CATSVTGSDTQYF	TGTGCCACCTCAGTCACAGGGTCAGATACGCAGTATTTT
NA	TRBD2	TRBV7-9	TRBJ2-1	CASSLAGLAGANEQFF	TGTGCCAGCAGCTTAGCTGGGCTAGCGGGAGCCAATGAGCAGTTCTTC
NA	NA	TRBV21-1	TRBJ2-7	CASSLRRTGGYEQYF	TGTGCCAGCAGCTTAAGAAGGACAGGGGGCTACGAGCAGTACTTC
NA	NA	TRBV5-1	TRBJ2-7	CASSLVAAPGEQYF	TGCGCCAGCAGCTTGGTCGCTGCCCCCGGCGAGCAGTACTTC
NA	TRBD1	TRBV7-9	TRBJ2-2	CASSFPRGRSTGELFF	TGTGCCAGCAGCTTCCCCAGGGGGCGTAGTACCGGGGAGCTGTTTTTT
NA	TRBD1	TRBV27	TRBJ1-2	CASNSGTGGYTF	TGTGCCAGCAACTCAGGGACAGGGGGCTACACCTTC
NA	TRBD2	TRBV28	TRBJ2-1	CASSPTSGSELSYNEQFF	TGTGCCAGCAGTCCAACTAGCGGGAGCGAACTCTCCTACAATGAGCAGTTCTTC
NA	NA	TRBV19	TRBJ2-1	CASSIGGTPSLGNEQFF	TGTGCCAGTAGTATAGGGGGGACTCCTAGCTTGGGCAATGAGCAGTTCTTC
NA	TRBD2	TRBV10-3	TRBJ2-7	CAISESVAGVAGEQYF	TGTGCCATCAGTGAGTCTGTAGCGGGAGTCGCTGGCGAGCAGTACTTC